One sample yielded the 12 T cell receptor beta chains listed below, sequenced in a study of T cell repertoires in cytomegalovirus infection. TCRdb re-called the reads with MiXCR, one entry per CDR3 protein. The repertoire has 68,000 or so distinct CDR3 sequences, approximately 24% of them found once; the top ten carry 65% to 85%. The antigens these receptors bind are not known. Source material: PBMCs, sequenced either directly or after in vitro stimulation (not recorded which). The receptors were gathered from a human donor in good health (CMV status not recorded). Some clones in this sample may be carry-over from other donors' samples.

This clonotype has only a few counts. The CDR3 loop reads CASSQGRGWYGYTF. The CDR3 region has the DNA TGTGCCAGTAGCCAAGGTCGGGGTTGGTATGGCTACACCTTC. This chain joins TRBV19 and TRBJ1-2; D is uncertain. Germline CDR1 is LNHDA and CDR2 is SQIVND (reference sequence). The V and J ends lost 6 bases and 5 bases respectively, with 16 bases between them. The CDR3 contains 14 residues.

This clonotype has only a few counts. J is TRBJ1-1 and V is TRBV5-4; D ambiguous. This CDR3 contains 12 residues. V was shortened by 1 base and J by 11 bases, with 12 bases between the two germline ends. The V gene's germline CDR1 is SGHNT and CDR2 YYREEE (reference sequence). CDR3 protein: CASSLNDGAAFF. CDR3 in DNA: TGTGCCAGCAGCTTGAATGATGGTGCCGCTTTCTTT.

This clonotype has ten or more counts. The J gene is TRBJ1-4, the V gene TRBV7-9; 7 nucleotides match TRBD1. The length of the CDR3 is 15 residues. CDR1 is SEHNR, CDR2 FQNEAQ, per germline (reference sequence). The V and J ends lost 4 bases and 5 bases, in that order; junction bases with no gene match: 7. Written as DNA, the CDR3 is TGTGCCAGCAGCTCGAGACAGGGACTAAATGAAAAACTGTTTTTT. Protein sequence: CASSSRQGLNEKLFF.

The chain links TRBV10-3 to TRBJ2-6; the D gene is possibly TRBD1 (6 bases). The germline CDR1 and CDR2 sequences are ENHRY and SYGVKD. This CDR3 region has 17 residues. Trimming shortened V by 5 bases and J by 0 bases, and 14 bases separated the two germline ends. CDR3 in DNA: TGTGCCATCAGTCCTAAACAGGGAAGCTCTGGGGCCAACGTCCTGACTTTC. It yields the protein CAISPKQGSSGANVLTF.

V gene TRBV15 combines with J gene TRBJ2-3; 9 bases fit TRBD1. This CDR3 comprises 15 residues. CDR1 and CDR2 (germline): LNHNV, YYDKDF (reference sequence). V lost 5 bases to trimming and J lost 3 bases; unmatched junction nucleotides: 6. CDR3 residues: CATSGDRGYTDTQYF. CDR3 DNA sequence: TGTGCCACCAGCGGTGACAGGGGGTATACAGATACGCAGTATTTT. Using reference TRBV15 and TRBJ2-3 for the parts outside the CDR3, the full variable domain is DAMVIQNPRYQVTQFGKPVTLSCSQTLNHNVMYWYQQKSSQAPKLLFHYYDKDFNNEADTPDNFQSRRPNTSFCFLDIRSPGLGDTAMYLCATSGDRGYTDTQYFGPGTRLTVL.

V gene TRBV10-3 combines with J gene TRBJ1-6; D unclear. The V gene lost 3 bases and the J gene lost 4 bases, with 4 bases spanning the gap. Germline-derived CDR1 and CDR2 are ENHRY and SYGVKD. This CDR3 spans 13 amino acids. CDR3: CAISEEYNSPLHF. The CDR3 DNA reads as TGTGCCATCAGTGAAGAATATAATTCACCCCTCCACTTT.

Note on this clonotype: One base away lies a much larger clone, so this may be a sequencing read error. CDR3 protein: CASSSTSGNTIYF. The CDR3 DNA sequence: TGTGCCAGCAGCTCAACATCTGGAAACACCATATATTTT. J is TRBJ1-3 and V is TRBV7-2, with D uncertain. This CDR3 region has 13 residues. The V and J ends lost 4 bases and 1 base respectively, with 5 bases between them. The germline V gene encodes CDR1 SGHTA and CDR2 FQGNSA.

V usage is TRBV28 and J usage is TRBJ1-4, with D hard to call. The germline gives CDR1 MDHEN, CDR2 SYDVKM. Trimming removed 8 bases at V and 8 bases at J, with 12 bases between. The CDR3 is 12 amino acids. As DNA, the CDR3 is TGTGCCAGCCTGGCTGCGGCAGAAAAACTGTTTTTT. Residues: CASLAAAEKLFF.

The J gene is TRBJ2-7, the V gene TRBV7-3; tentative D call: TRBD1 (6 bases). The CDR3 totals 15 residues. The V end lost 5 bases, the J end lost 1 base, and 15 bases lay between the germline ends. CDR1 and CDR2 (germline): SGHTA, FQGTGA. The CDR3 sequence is CASSQTGSSSYEQYF. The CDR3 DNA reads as TGTGCCAGCAGCCAAACAGGGTCCTCGTCCTACGAGCAGTACTTC.

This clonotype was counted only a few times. The CDR3 sequence is CASSLGGYTDTQYF. The CDR3 nucleotides are TGTGCCAGCAGCTTAGGGGGGTACACAGATACGCAGTATTTT. The chain carries TRBV7-8 and TRBJ2-3; D may match TRBD1 or TRBD2 (5 bases each). Trimming took off 1 base at V and 2 bases at J, with 7 bases between the two ends. The CDR3 runs 14 residues. CDR1 and CDR2 (germline): SGHVS, FQNEAQ. Using reference TRBV7-8 and TRBJ2-3 for the parts outside the CDR3, the full variable domain is GAGVSQSPRYKVAKRGQDVALRCDPISGHVSLFWYQQALGQGPEFLTYFQNEAQLDKSGLPSDRFFAERPEGSVSTLKIQRTQQEDSAVYLCASSLGGYTDTQYFGPGTRLTVL.

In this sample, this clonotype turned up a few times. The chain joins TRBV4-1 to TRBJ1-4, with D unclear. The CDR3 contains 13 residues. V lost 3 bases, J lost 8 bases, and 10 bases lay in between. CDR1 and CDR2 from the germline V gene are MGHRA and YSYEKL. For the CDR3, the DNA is TGCGCCAGCAGCCAGCCCGGGAACGAAAAACTGTTTTTT. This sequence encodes CASSQPGNEKLFF.

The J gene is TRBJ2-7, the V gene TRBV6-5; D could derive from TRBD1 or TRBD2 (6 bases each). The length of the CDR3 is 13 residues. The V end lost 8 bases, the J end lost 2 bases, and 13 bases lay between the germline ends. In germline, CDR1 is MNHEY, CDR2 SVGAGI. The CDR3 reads CASGYGGAYEQYV. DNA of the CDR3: TGTGCCAGCGGGTACGGGGGCGCCTACGAGCAGTACGTC.